Below are 4 T cell receptor beta chains sequenced from a single sample in a study of response to subunit inactivated influenza vaccine. TCRdb ran MiXCR on the RT-PCR reads and lists one entry per CDR3 protein. The top ten hold approximately 14% of the sample, which has about 520,000 distinct CDR3 sequences, around 7.9% seen once. The sample here was PBMCs from blood, taken around 25 months after vaccination. The source of these receptors is a man aged 50 to 69 who received an inactivated influenza vaccine.

Of note for this clonotype: A read error may account for a junction end that differs from germline. V and J are TRBV6-2 or TRBV6-3 and TRBJ2-6; possible D gene TRBD2, 5 bases. CDR1 is MNHEY and CDR2 is SVGEGT in the germline V gene. This CDR3 region has 19 residues. CDR3 DNA: TGTGCCAGCAGTTACGCCTACTCCCTAGCTGTCTCTGGGACCAACGTCCTGACTTTC. Amino acid sequence: CASSYAYSLAVSGTNVLTF.

This clonotype was recorded at least ten times. This chain connects TRBV19 to TRBJ1-2; a possible D gene is TRBD1 (5 bases). CDR1 is LNHDA, CDR2 SQIVND, per germline (reference sequence). This CDR3 contains 12 residues. V dropped 9 bases and J dropped 2 bases, with 10 bases sitting between them. CDR3 residues: CASSPGNYGYTF. In nucleotides, the CDR3 is TGTGCCAGCAGTCCAGGGAACTATGGCTACACCTTC.

This sequence joins TRBV7-9 and TRBJ2-3; D not certain. The CDR3 contains 15 residues. Germline V gene lookup returns CDR1 SEHNR and CDR2 FQNEAQ (reference sequence). The V gene lost 3 bases and the J gene lost 0 bases, with 10 bases spanning the gap. The DNA for the CDR3 is TGTGCCAGCAGCTTTACCCCCCTCAGCACAGATACGCAGTATTTT. It yields the protein CASSFTPLSTDTQYF. Together with reference TRBV7-9 and TRBJ2-3, the CDR3 gives the full variable domain: DTGVSQNPRHKITKRGQNVTFRCDPISEHNRLYWYRQTLGQGPEFLTYFQNEAQLEKSRLLSDRFSAERPKGSFSTLEIQRTEQGDSAMYLCASSFTPLSTDTQYFGPGTRLTVL.

This clonotype appeared many times. The chain links TRBV11-2 to TRBJ2-7; weak D call: TRBD2 (6 bases). Germline CDR1 reads SGHAT; CDR2 reads FQNNGV. V was pared by 1 base and J by 3 bases, with 10 bases between. The CDR3 consists of 14 residues. The CDR3 sequence is CASSLAGESYEQYF. The CDR3, as DNA: TGTGCCAGCAGCTTAGCGGGGGAAAGCTACGAGCAGTACTTC.